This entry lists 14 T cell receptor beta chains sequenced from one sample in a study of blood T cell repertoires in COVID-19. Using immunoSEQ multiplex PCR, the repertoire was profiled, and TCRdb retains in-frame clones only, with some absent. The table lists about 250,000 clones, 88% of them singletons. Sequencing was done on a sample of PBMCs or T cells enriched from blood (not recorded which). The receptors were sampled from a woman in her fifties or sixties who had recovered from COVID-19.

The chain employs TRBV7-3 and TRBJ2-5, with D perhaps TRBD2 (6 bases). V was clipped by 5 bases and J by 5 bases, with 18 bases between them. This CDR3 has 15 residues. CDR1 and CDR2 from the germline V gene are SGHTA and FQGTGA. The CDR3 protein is CASSELGLVLETQYF. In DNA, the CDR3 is TGTGCCAGCAGCGAACTGGGACTGGTTTTGGAGACCCAGTACTTC.

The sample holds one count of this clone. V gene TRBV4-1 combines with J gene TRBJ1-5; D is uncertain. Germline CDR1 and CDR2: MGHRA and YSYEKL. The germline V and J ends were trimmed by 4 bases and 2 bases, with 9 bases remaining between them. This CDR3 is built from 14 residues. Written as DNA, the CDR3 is TGCGCCAGCAGCCCAAGGGAGGGCAATCAGCCCCAGCATTTT. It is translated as CASSPREGNQPQHF.

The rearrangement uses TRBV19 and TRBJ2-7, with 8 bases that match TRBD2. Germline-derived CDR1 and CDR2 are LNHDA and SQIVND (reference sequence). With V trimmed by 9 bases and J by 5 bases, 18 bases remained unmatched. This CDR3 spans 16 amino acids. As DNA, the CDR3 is TGTGCCAGCAGTCCCAGAGTAGGCGGGGGGCTCAACGAGCAGTACTTC. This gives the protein CASSPRVGGGLNEQYF. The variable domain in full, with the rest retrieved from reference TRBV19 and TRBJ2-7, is DGGITQSPKYLFRKEGQNVTLSCEQNLNHDAMYWYRQDPGQGLRLIYYSQIVNDFQKGDIAEGYSVSREKKESFPLTVTSAQKNPTAFYLCASSPRVGGGLNEQYFGPGTRLTVT.

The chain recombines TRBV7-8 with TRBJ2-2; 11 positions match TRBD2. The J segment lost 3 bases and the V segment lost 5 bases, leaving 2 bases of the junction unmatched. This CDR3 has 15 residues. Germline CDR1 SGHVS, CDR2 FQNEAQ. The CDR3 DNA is TGTGCCAGCAGCGGGACTAGCGGATACACCGGGGAGCTGTTTTTT. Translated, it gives CASSGTSGYTGELFF.

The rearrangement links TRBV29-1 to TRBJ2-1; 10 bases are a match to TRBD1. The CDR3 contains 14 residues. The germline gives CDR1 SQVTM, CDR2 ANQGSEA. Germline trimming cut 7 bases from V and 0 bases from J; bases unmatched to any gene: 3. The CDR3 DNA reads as TGCAGCGCCGGGGACAGGGGCTCCTACAATGAGCAGTTCTTC. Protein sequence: CSAGDRGSYNEQFF.

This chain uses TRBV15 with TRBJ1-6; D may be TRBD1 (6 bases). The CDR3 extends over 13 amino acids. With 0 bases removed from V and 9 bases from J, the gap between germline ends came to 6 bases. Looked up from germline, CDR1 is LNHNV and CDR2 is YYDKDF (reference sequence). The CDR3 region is CATSRDRGSPLHF. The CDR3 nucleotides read TGTGCCACCAGCAGAGACAGGGGTTCACCCCTCCACTTT.

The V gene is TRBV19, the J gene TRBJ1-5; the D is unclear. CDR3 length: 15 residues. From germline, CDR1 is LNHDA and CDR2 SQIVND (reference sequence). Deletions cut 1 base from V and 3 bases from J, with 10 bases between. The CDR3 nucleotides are TGTGCCAGTAGTATAGTTTCCGGGAACAATCAGCCCCAGCATTTT. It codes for CASSIVSGNNQPQHF.

The CDR3 reads CASSPGERLYNEQFF. The CDR3 nucleotides are TGTGCCAGCAGCCCGGGAGAGCGGTTGTACAATGAGCAGTTCTTC. This chain links TRBV11-3 with TRBJ2-1, with D tentatively TRBD2 (6 bases). Trimming removed 5 bases at V and 4 bases at J, with 15 bases between. The V gene's germline CDR1 is SGHNT and CDR2 YENEEA. This CDR3 has 15 residues.

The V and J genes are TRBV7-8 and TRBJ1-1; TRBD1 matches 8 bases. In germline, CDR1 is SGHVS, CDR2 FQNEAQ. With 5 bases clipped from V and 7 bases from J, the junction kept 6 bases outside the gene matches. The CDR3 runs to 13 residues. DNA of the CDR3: TGTGCCAGCAGCCAGGGACAGGACCTTGAAGCTTTCTTT. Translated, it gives CASSQGQDLEAFF. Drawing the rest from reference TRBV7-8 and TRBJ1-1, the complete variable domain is GAGVSQSPRYKVAKRGQDVALRCDPISGHVSLFWYQQALGQGPEFLTYFQNEAQLDKSGLPSDRFFAERPEGSVSTLKIQRTQQEDSAVYLCASSQGQDLEAFFGQGTRLTVV.

The CDR3 region is CASTVNPGRRAFF. CDR3 in DNA: TGTGCCAGCACTGTAAATCCAGGGCGGCGGGCTTTCTTT. V and J are TRBV6-6 and TRBJ1-1; D perhaps matches TRBD1 (5 bases). Per germline, CDR1 MNHNY and CDR2 SVGAGI (reference sequence). Trimming removed 7 bases at V and 11 bases at J, with 20 bases between. The CDR3 runs 13 residues.

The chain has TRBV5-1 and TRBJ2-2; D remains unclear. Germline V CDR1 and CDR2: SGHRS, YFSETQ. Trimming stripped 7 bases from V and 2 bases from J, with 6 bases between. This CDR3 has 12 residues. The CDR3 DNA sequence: TGCGCCAGCGCACTTAACACCGGGGAGCTGTTTTTT. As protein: CASALNTGELFF. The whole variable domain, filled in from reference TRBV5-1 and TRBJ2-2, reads KAGVTQTPRYLIKTRGQQVTLSCSPISGHRSVSWYQQTPGQGLQFLFEYFSETQRNKGNFPGRFSGRQFSNSRSEMNVSTLELGDSALYLCASALNTGELFFGEGSRLTVL.

The CDR3 loop reads CASSNSGQRVETQYF. CDR3 bases: TGTGCCAGCAGCAACAGCGGTCAGCGGGTAGAGACCCAGTACTTC. The chain couples TRBV7-2 to TRBJ2-5, with D perhaps matching TRBD2 (6 bases). This CDR3 has 15 amino acids. CDR1 SGHTA and CDR2 FQGNSA come from the germline V gene. Trimming shortened V by 5 bases and J by 4 bases, and 17 bases separated the two germline ends.

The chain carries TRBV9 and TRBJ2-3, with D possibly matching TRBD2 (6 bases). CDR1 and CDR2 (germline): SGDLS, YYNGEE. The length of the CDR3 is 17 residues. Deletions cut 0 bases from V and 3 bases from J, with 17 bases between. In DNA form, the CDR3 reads TGTGCCAGCAGCGTAGCTTCGGAGGGGCATCGTACAGATACGCAGTATTTT. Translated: CASSVASEGHRTDTQYF.

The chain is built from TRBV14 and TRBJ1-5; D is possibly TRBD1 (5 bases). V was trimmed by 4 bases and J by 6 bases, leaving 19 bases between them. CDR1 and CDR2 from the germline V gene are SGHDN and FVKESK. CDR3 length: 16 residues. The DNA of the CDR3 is TGTGCCAGCAGCCCCGGGGGAAGGGCAGAGGGTCAGCCCCAGCATTTT. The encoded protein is CASSPGGRAEGQPQHF.